This T cell receptor (beta chain) comes out of a study of blood T cell repertoires in COVID-19. Germline assignment: CDR1 SGHDT and CDR2 YYEEEE. The V gene end was trimmed by 2 bases and the J gene end by 1 base; junction bases not matched to a gene: 8. The CDR3 contains 18 residues. This clone occurred a few times. Measured with immunoSEQ multiplex PCR; TCRdb has only the in-frame clones, and not every one. The table lists hundreds of thousands of clones, 85% to 90% of them singletons. The sequence was obtained from a woman between 45 and 60 years old in a cohort exposed to, infected with or recovered from COVID-19 (not recorded which). The specimen was PBMCs or T cells enriched from blood (not recorded which). The gene calls are TRBV5-6 and TRBJ2-6, with 8 nucleotides matching TRBD1. The CDR3 DNA reads TGTGCCAGCAGCTTTGGAGACAGGGGATTTTCTGGGGCCAACGTCCTGACTTTC. Amino acids: CASSFGDRGFSGANVLTF.